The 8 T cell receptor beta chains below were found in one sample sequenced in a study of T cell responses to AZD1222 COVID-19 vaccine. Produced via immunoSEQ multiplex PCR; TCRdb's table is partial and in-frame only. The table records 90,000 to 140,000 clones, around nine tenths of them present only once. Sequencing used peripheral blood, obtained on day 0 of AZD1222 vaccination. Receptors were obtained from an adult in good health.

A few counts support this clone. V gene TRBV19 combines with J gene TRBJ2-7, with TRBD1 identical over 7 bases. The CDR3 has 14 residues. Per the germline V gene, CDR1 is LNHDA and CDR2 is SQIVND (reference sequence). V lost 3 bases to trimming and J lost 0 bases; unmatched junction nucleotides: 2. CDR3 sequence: CASSMDRSSYEQYF. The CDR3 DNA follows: TGTGCCAGTAGTATGGACAGGAGCTCCTACGAGCAGTACTTC.

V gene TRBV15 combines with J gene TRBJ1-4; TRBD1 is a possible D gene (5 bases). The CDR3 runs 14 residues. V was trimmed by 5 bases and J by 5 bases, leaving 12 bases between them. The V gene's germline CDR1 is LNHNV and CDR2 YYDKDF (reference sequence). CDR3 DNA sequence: TGTGCCACCAGCCTAAACCAGGGAAATGAAAAACTGTTTTTT. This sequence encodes CATSLNQGNEKLFF.

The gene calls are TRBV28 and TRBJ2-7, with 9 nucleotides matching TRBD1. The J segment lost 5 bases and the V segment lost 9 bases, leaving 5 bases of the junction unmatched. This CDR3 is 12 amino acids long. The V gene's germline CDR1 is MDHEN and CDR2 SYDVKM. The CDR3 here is CASMDRGNEQYF. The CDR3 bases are TGTGCCAGTATGGACAGGGGAAACGAGCAGTACTTC.

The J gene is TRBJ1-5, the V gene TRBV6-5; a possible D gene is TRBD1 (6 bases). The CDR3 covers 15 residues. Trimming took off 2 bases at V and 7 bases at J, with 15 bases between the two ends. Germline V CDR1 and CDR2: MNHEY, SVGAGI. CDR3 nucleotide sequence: TGTGCCAGCAGTTACGCGGACAGAAAGGGCCAGCCCCAGCATTTT. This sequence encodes CASSYADRKGQPQHF.

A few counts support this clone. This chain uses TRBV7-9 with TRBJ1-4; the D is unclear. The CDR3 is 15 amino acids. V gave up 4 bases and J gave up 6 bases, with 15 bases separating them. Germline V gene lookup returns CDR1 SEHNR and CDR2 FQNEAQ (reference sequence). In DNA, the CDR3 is TGTGCCAGCAGCTCCTGGGGTTCCGTGGATGAAAAACTGTTTTTT. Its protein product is CASSSWGSVDEKLFF.

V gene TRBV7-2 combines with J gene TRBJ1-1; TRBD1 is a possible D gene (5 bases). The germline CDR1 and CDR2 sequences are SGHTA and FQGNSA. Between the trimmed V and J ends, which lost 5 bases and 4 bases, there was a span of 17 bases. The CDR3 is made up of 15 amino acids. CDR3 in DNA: TGTGCCAGCAGCATGGGACCCGCCGGGGGCACTGAAGCTTTCTTT. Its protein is CASSMGPAGGTEAFF.

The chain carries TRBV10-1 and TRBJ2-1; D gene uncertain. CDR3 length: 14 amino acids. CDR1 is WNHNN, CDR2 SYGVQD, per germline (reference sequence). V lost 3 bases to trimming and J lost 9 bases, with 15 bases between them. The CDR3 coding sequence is TGCGCCAGCAGTGACATCGACCTCCTGGGTGAGCAGTTCTTC. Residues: CASSDIDLLGEQFF.

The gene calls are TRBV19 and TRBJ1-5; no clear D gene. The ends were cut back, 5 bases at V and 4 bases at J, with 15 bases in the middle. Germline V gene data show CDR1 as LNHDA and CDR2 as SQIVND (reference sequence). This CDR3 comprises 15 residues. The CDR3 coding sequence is TGTGCCAGTAGTCAGAATTACCAGGAAAATCAGCCCCAGCATTTT. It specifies CASSQNYQENQPQHF.